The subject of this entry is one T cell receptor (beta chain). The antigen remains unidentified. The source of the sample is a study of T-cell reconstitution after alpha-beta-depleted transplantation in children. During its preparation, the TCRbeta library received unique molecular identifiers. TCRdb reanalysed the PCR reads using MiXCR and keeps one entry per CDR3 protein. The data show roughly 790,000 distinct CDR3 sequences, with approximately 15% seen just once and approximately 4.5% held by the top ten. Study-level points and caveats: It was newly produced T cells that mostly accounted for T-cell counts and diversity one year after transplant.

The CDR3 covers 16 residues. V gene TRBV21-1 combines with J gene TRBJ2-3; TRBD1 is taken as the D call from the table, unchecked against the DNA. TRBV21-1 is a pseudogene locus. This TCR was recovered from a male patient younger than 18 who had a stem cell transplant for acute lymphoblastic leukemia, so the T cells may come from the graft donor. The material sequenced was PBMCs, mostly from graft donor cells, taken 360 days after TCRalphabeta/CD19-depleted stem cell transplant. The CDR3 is CASSSGGRQPKDTQYF. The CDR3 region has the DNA TGTGCCAGCAGCTCCGGGGGACGACAGCCCAAAGATACGCAGTATTTT.